These 8 T cell receptor beta chains were sequenced from one sample in a study of T-cell memory formation after mild COVID-19. One entry per CDR3 protein, called by TCRdb with MiXCR from the 5' RACE reads. The repertoire holds about 190,000 distinct CDR3 sequences, with about a fifth as singletons. Source material: PBMCs or a T cell subset sorted from them (not recorded which). These TCRs come from an adult woman who had mild COVID-19 (a few samples of this study predate the infection). Cell type and time point are not known.

The chain combines TRBV4-1 with TRBJ2-5, with D possibly called TRBD1 or TRBD2 (5 bases each). The germline V gene has CDR1 MGHRA and CDR2 YSYEKL. Trimming left V 1 base short and J 0 bases short, with 15 bases between. This CDR3 is built from 17 residues. CDR3 region: CASSQVSGGPYQETQYF. DNA of the CDR3: TGCGCCAGCAGCCAAGTGAGTGGGGGTCCGTACCAAGAGACCCAGTACTTC.

V is TRBV3-1 and J is TRBJ2-2; D possibly corresponds to TRBD1 (7 bases). CDR1 LGHDT and CDR2 YNNKEL come from the germline V gene (reference sequence). The CDR3 contains 19 residues. The V gene lost 1 base and the J gene lost 6 bases, with 24 bases spanning the gap. The CDR3 sequence is CASSQVAARGGQAAGELFF. As DNA, the CDR3 is TGTGCCAGCAGCCAAGTGGCTGCGCGGGGCGGACAGGCGGCCGGGGAGCTGTTTTTT.

The chain joins TRBV24-1 to TRBJ1-2, with 8 bases that match TRBD1. The trim removed 7 bases at V and 3 bases at J, leaving 6 bases unmatched. Per germline, CDR1 KGHDR and CDR2 SFDVKD. The CDR3 runs to 14 residues. The DNA of the CDR3 is TGTGCCACCAGCGACAGGGGTCAGGACTATGGCTACACCTTC. It translates to CATSDRGQDYGYTF.

This clonotype was seen only a few times. V is TRBV6-5 and J is TRBJ2-1, with D hard to call. V was cut by 5 bases and J by 3 bases, with 14 bases left in between. The CDR3 length is 15 residues. Germline CDR1 is MNHEY and CDR2 is SVGAGI. CDR3 protein: CASSVSWVGYNEQFF. CDR3 nucleotide sequence: TGTGCCAGCAGTGTGAGCTGGGTGGGCTACAATGAGCAGTTCTTC.

The chain couples TRBV21-1 to TRBJ2-7. TRBV21-1 is a pseudogene. The CDR3 totals 15 residues. The chain's CDR3 is CASSRSIRYLYEQYF. The DNA for the CDR3 is TGTGCCAGCAGCAGATCTATCCGATATCTATACGAGCAGTACTTC.

This clonotype occurred a few times. The V call is TRBV7-2, the J call TRBJ2-2; D is unclear. The CDR3 contains 13 residues. Between the trimmed V and J ends, which lost 6 bases and 6 bases, there was a span of 11 bases. The germline V gene encodes CDR1 SGHTA and CDR2 FQGNSA. CDR3: CASSPTPAGELFF. The CDR3 DNA reads TGTGCCAGCAGTCCTACCCCGGCCGGGGAGCTGTTTTTT.

There are a few counts of this clonotype. The chain recombines TRBV7-9 with TRBJ2-7, with 9 bases matching TRBD1. Germline CDR1 is SEHNR and CDR2 is FQNEAQ (reference sequence). Trimming took 4 bases from V and 4 from J; bases not matched to a gene: 5. CDR3 size: 14 residues. Written as DNA, the CDR3 is TGTGCCAGCAGCTCATCCGGGACAGGGTACGAGCAGTACTTC. It codes for CASSSSGTGYEQYF.

A few counts support this clonotype. The rearrangement links TRBV7-8 to TRBJ2-1; 9 bases match TRBD2. J was trimmed by 4 bases and V by 8 bases; bases with no gene match: 3. In germline, CDR1 is SGHVS, CDR2 FQNEAQ. The CDR3 covers 13 residues. CDR3 in amino acids: CASVLAGYNEQFF. CDR3 DNA: TGTGCCAGCGTCCTAGCGGGGTACAATGAGCAGTTCTTC.